A single sample gave rise to the 30 T cell receptor beta chains below, sequenced in a study of cytomegalovirus exposure and HLA in healthy donors. The PCR was carried out with 60 Vbeta primers and 13 Jbeta primers. Clones were read by immunoSEQ multiplex PCR, and TCRdb kept only the in-frame ones, dropping some. This sample yields over 90,000 clones, of which around 70% are seen a single time; roughly 15% belongs to the top ten. Sample: PBMCs. All receptors derive from a woman between 45 and 65 years old in good health and CMV-seropositive.

The rearrangement links TRBV11-2 to TRBJ2-5; TRBD2 matches at 7 bases. Germline trimming cut 1 base from V and 3 bases from J; bases unmatched to any gene: 8. The CDR3 covers 16 residues. Germline values: CDR1 SGHAT, CDR2 FQNNGV. The DNA of the CDR3 is TGTGCCAGCAGCTTAGGGGCTAGCGGACTAAAAGAGACCCAGTACTTC. Amino acids: CASSLGASGLKETQYF.

The J gene is TRBJ2-6, the V gene TRBV29-1; D is unresolved. CDR3 length: 13 amino acids. Germline loops: CDR1 SQVTM, CDR2 ANQGSEA. The germline V and J ends were trimmed by 5 bases and 2 bases, with 7 bases remaining between them. The CDR3 DNA is TGCAGCGTTTCAGGCACTGGGGCCAACGTCCTGACTTTC. Amino acids: CSVSGTGANVLTF.

The chain combines TRBV28 with TRBJ2-4, with D possibly TRBD2 on 5 matching bases. Looked up from germline, CDR1 is MDHEN and CDR2 is SYDVKM. Trimming shortened V by 6 bases and J by 1 base, and 13 bases separated the two germline ends. The CDR3 sequence is 15 residues long. The CDR3 spells CASRTASWAKNIQYF. CDR3 coding DNA: TGTGCCAGCAGGACGGCTAGCTGGGCCAAAAACATTCAGTACTTC.

The genes are TRBV9 and TRBJ2-4; a possible D gene is TRBD1 (6 bases). V lost 0 bases and J 8 bases, leaving 15 bases between the germline ends. CDR1 SGDLS and CDR2 YYNGEE come from the germline V gene. The CDR3 is made up of 15 amino acids. In DNA, the CDR3 is TGTGCCAGCAGCGTAGTAGGGGGAGATGCGGACATTCAGTACTTC. This gives the protein CASSVVGGDADIQYF.

The V and J genes are TRBV18 and TRBJ2-4; 7 bases are a match to TRBD2. The CDR3 is made up of 15 amino acids. Trimming cost V 0 bases and J 8 bases; bases outside gene matches: 7. Germline V gene sequence: CDR1 KGHSH, CDR2 LQKENI. The CDR3 sequence: CASSPPGEGQDIQYF. The CDR3 DNA sequence: TGTGCCAGCTCACCACCGGGGGAGGGCCAGGACATTCAGTACTTC.

V gene TRBV5-4 combines with J gene TRBJ2-1; TRBD1 is a possible D gene (6 bases). V was clipped by 2 bases and J by 7 bases, with 13 bases between them. CDR3 size: 14 residues. In germline, CDR1 is SGHNT, CDR2 YYREEE (reference sequence). The CDR3 sequence: CASSLNRVGNEQFF. CDR3 coding DNA: TGTGCCAGCAGCTTAAACAGGGTTGGGAATGAGCAGTTCTTC. Using reference TRBV5-4 and TRBJ2-1 for the parts outside the CDR3, the full variable domain is ETGVTQSPTHLIKTRGQQVTLRCSSQSGHNTVSWYQQALGQGPQFIFQYYREEENGRGNFPPRFSGLQFPNYSSELNVNALELDDSALYLCASSLNRVGNEQFFGPGTRLTVL.

This clone was counted a single time. This CDR3 reads CASSFSGATEAFF. Written as DNA, the CDR3 is TGTGCCAGCAGCTTCTCTGGGGCGACTGAAGCTTTCTTT. The chain uses TRBV7-3 and TRBJ1-1; D might be TRBD1 (5 bases). The germline V gene has CDR1 SGHTA and CDR2 FQGTGA. Trimming removed 3 bases from V and 5 bases from J, with 10 bases in between. The CDR3 loop spans 13 amino acids.

The rearrangement joins TRBV11-1 to TRBJ2-1; D perhaps matches TRBD2 (7 bases). Germline V gene lookup returns CDR1 SGHAT and CDR2 FQDESV (reference sequence). CDR3 length: 15 residues. Trimming removed 3 bases at V and 2 bases at J, with 11 bases between. This CDR3 reads CASSFRGGPYNEQFF. The CDR3 coding sequence is TGTGCCAGCAGCTTCAGGGGAGGGCCCTACAATGAGCAGTTCTTC.

V is TRBV29-1 and J is TRBJ2-1; 8 positions agree with TRBD1. The germline V gene encodes CDR1 SQVTM and CDR2 ANQGSEA. J lost 6 bases, V lost 4 bases, and 17 bases had no gene match. The CDR3 has 17 residues. The CDR3 DNA reads as TGCAGCGTTGGAGACTCGACCCAGGGGGCCCGCGGCAATGAGCAGTTCTTC. This translates into CSVGDSTQGARGNEQFF.

This clone was counted between two and nine times. The V gene is TRBV2, the J gene TRBJ1-6, with TRBD1 matching over 7 bases. Germline assignment: CDR1 SNHLY and CDR2 FYNNEI. The CDR3 sequence is 15 residues long. With 1 base clipped from V and 8 bases from J, the junction kept 5 bases outside the gene matches. Written as DNA, the CDR3 is TGTGCCAGCAGTGAAGAACAGGGGCGATATTCACCCCTCCACTTT. This encodes CASSEEQGRYSPLHF.

This clone came up a few times. V usage is TRBV5-4 and J usage is TRBJ2-5, with D tentatively TRBD1 (5 bases). The CDR3 spans 17 residues. Looked up from germline, CDR1 is SGHNT and CDR2 is YYREEE (reference sequence). Deletions cut 2 bases from V and 5 bases from J, with 22 bases between. Written as DNA, the CDR3 is TGTGCCAGCAGCTTAGGCCCCGCCCGACAGACGTTGGAGACCCAGTACTTC. Translated, it gives CASSLGPARQTLETQYF.

The gene calls are TRBV11-2 and TRBJ1-4, with 9 bases identical to TRBD1. The CDR3 spans 13 residues. Trimming cost V 8 bases and J 6 bases; bases outside gene matches: 4. Per germline, CDR1 SGHAT and CDR2 FQNNGV. CDR3 in DNA: TGTGCCAGCCTCCGGACAGGGGATGAAAAACTGTTTTTT. It codes for CASLRTGDEKLFF. Using reference TRBV11-2 and TRBJ1-4 for the parts outside the CDR3, the full variable domain is EAGVAQSPRYKIIEKRQSVAFWCNPISGHATLYWYQQILGQGPKLLIQFQNNGVVDDSQLPKDRFSAERLKGVDSTLKIQPAKLEDSAVYLCASLRTGDEKLFFGSGTQLSVL.

The table lists this clone with a count of one. The chain employs TRBV9 and TRBJ2-3; D remains ambiguous. Germline assignment: CDR1 SGDLS and CDR2 YYNGEE. The CDR3 spans 13 residues. Trimming removed 3 bases from V and 0 bases from J, with 5 bases in between. The CDR3, as DNA: TGTGCCAGCAGCGCCACTAGCACAGATACGCAGTATTTT. This encodes CASSATSTDTQYF.

The V gene is TRBV11-2, the J gene TRBJ1-6; D gene ambiguous. V lost 6 bases to trimming and J lost 2 bases, with 11 bases between them. The CDR3 sequence is 15 residues long. CDR1 is SGHAT, CDR2 FQNNGV, per germline. CDR3 sequence reads: CASRTTSPYNSPLHF. In DNA form, the CDR3 reads TGTGCCAGCAGAACGACAAGTCCCTATAATTCACCCCTCCACTTT. The variable domain in full, with the rest retrieved from reference TRBV11-2 and TRBJ1-6, is EAGVAQSPRYKIIEKRQSVAFWCNPISGHATLYWYQQILGQGPKLLIQFQNNGVVDDSQLPKDRFSAERLKGVDSTLKIQPAKLEDSAVYLCASRTTSPYNSPLHFGNGTRLTVT.

The CDR3 spells CASSWTGNNEKLFF. The CDR3 nucleotides are TGTGCCAGCAGTTGGACAGGGAATAATGAAAAACTGTTTTTT. The chain employs TRBV6-5 and TRBJ1-4, with TRBD1 matching 8 bases. CDR3 size: 14 residues. Per germline, CDR1 MNHEY and CDR2 SVGAGI. Losses at the gene ends were 4 bases for V and 4 bases for J; bases not matched to a gene: 2.

This clone was detected a few times. The chain is built from TRBV28 and TRBJ1-4, with a weak D call TRBD1 (6 bases). The V gene lost 8 bases and the J gene lost 4 bases, with 14 bases spanning the gap. There are 14 residues in the CDR3. CDR1 MDHEN and CDR2 SYDVKM come from the germline V gene. The CDR3 nucleotides are TGTGCCAGCCTCAAGGGACACCTTAATGAAAAACTGTTTTTT. This sequence encodes CASLKGHLNEKLFF.

The chain has TRBV5-1 and TRBJ2-1, with 11 nucleotides matching TRBD2. V shed 2 bases and J 4 bases; nucleotides not matched to a gene: 2. The CDR3 covers 15 residues. Germline V gene sequence: CDR1 SGHRS, CDR2 YFSETQ. CDR3 nucleotide sequence: TGCGCCAGCAGCTTAGGGACTAGCGGATACAATGAGCAGTTCTTC. Its protein product is CASSLGTSGYNEQFF.

The chain is built from TRBV30 and TRBJ1-5, with no clear D. V was clipped by 0 bases and J by 5 bases, with 11 bases between them. This CDR3 has 14 amino acids. Per the germline V gene, CDR1 is GTSNPN and CDR2 is SVGIG (reference sequence). CDR3 nucleotides: TGTGCCTGGAGTGTAGACGCGAGGTATCAGCCCCAGCATTTT. This translates into CAWSVDARYQPQHF.

This chain links TRBV2 with TRBJ2-3; 7 nucleotides align to TRBD1. J was trimmed by 3 bases and V by 6 bases; bases with no gene match: 3. This CDR3 is 13 amino acids long. Germline-derived CDR1 and CDR2 are SNHLY and FYNNEI. CDR3 in amino acids: CASSGTATDTQYF. CDR3 in DNA: TGTGCCAGCAGCGGGACAGCGACAGATACGCAGTATTTT.

The genes are TRBV2 and TRBJ1-1, with 7 bases identical to TRBD1. This CDR3 contains 11 residues. V was clipped by 6 bases and J by 10 bases; unmatched bases: 5. Germline assignment: CDR1 SNHLY and CDR2 FYNNEI. The CDR3 DNA follows: TGTGCCAGCAGGGACTCAGGGGGAGCTTTCTTT. This encodes CASRDSGGAFF.

J is TRBJ2-5 and V is TRBV19; 8 bases match TRBD1. V was clipped by 7 bases and J by 5 bases; unmatched bases: 3. There are 12 residues in the CDR3. In germline, CDR1 is LNHDA, CDR2 SQIVND (reference sequence). The CDR3 coding sequence is TGTGCCAGTACAGGGGGCTCGGAGACCCAGTACTTC. It yields the protein CASTGGSETQYF. Filled out from reference TRBV19 and TRBJ2-5, the complete variable domain reads DGGITQSPKYLFRKEGQNVTLSCEQNLNHDAMYWYRQDPGQGLRLIYYSQIVNDFQKGDIAEGYSVSREKKESFPLTVTSAQKNPTAFYLCASTGGSETQYFGPGTRLLVL.

The chain has TRBV9 and TRBJ1-1; D call uncertain. V was pared by 0 bases and J by 7 bases, with 13 bases between. The CDR3 runs 14 residues. Germline V lookup: CDR1 SGDLS, CDR2 YYNGEE. In DNA form, the CDR3 reads TGTGCCAGCAGCGTAGCGGACCGGGAGATTGAAGCTTTCTTT. The encoded protein is CASSVADREIEAFF. Full variable domain (outside the CDR3, taken from reference TRBV9 and TRBJ1-1): DSGVTQTPKHLITATGQRVTLRCSPRSGDLSVYWYQQSLDQGLQFLIQYYNGEERAKGNILERFSAQQFPDLHSELNLSSLELGDSALYFCASSVADREIEAFFGQGTRLTVV.

This clone was seen more than once but under ten times. This chain joins TRBV19 and TRBJ2-3; 11 positions agree with TRBD2. The CDR3 runs 15 residues. The germline V gene encodes CDR1 LNHDA and CDR2 SQIVND (reference sequence). J was trimmed by 3 bases and V by 3 bases; bases with no gene match: 2. CDR3 region: CASSMLAGGTDTQYF. CDR3 DNA: TGTGCCAGTAGTATGCTAGCGGGAGGAACAGATACGCAGTATTTT.

The chain carries TRBV30 and TRBJ2-7; 8 positions match TRBD2. The V gene end was trimmed by 0 bases and the J gene end by 2 bases; junction bases not matched to a gene: 3. CDR1 and CDR2 from the germline V gene are GTSNPN and SVGIG (reference sequence). The CDR3 loop spans 14 amino acids. DNA for the CDR3: TGTGCCTGGAGTGTCGCAGCGGGGGCCTACGAGCAGTACTTC. Protein product: CAWSVAAGAYEQYF.

This chain joins TRBV10-3 and TRBJ2-1; D is perhaps TRBD2 (6 bases). The V and J ends lost 11 bases and 1 base respectively, with 15 bases between them. The CDR3 sequence is 14 residues long. From germline, CDR1 is ENHRY and CDR2 SYGVKD. CDR3 loop: CAVVGGTSYNEQFF. DNA of the CDR3: TGTGCCGTCGTGGGAGGAACGTCCTACAATGAGCAGTTCTTC.

This clone was counted only a few times. This rearrangement joins TRBV29-1 to TRBJ2-2; D is perhaps TRBD2 (6 bases). V was clipped by 5 bases and J by 5 bases, with 12 bases between them. The germline V gene encodes CDR1 SQVTM and CDR2 ANQGSEA. The CDR3 is 13 residues long. Here the CDR3 DNA reads TGCAGCGTTTCCGGGAGCGGGACCGGGGAGCTGTTTTTT. Translated: CSVSGSGTGELFF.

The chain links TRBV11-1 to TRBJ2-1; D may be TRBD2 (5 bases). The V gene's germline CDR1 is SGHAT and CDR2 FQDESV (reference sequence). V shed 4 bases and J shed 1 base, with 11 bases lying between them. CDR3 length: 15 amino acids. CDR3 protein: CASSSGLASYNEQFF. The CDR3 nucleotides are TGTGCCAGCAGCTCTGGCCTAGCTTCCTACAATGAGCAGTTCTTC.

V and J are TRBV10-1 and TRBJ1-1; 9 positions match TRBD1. Per germline, CDR1 WNHNN and CDR2 SYGVQD (reference sequence). CDR3 length: 13 amino acids. V was clipped by 5 bases and J by 4 bases; unmatched bases: 2. This CDR3 is CASSRTGATEAFF. The CDR3 nucleotides read TGCGCCAGCAGTCGGACAGGGGCCACTGAAGCTTTCTTT.

J is TRBJ1-2 and V is TRBV7-2; D is uncertain. The CDR3 extends over 13 amino acids. CDR1 is SGHTA and CDR2 is FQGNSA in the germline V gene. Between the trimmed V and J ends, which lost 5 bases and 6 bases, there was a span of 13 bases. This CDR3 reads CASSPRVGDGYTF. CDR3 sequence (DNA): TGTGCCAGCAGCCCACGGGTCGGGGATGGCTACACCTTC.

The chain uses TRBV19 and TRBJ1-1, with 9 bases matching TRBD1. J was trimmed by 11 bases and V by 7 bases; bases with no gene match: 20. CDR1 is LNHDA and CDR2 is SQIVND in the germline V gene (reference sequence). This CDR3 contains 16 residues. In DNA form, the CDR3 reads TGTGCCAGTACCAAACTCGCCGGGACAGGGAATTCTCAGGCTTTCTTT. Protein product: CASTKLAGTGNSQAFF.